Following are 25 T cell receptor beta chains from one sample sequenced in a study of blood T cell repertoires in COVID-19. Sequenced by immunoSEQ multiplex PCR; TCRdb stores in-frame clones only, minus some. This repertoire shows 95,000 to 150,000 clones, less than 90% found once; its top ten account for roughly 3.9%. Sequencing was performed on PBMCs or T cells enriched from blood (not recorded which). All receptors come from a woman younger than 45 who had recovered from COVID-19.

CDR3 nucleotide sequence: TGTGCCAGCAGCCTACTGACAGGGCCCTCTGGAAACACCATATATTTT. It codes for CASSLLTGPSGNTIYF. The V gene is TRBV4-2, the J gene TRBJ1-3; TRBD1 matches 7 bases. With V trimmed by 4 bases and J by 0 bases, 6 bases remained unmatched. The V gene's germline CDR1 is LGHNA and CDR2 YNFKEQ. This CDR3 comprises 16 residues.

In this sample, this clone turned up a few times. J is TRBJ1-5 and V is TRBV2; maybe TRBD1 (6 bases). The CDR3 covers 13 residues. Germline V gene lookup returns CDR1 SNHLY and CDR2 FYNNEI. The ends were cut back, 2 bases at V and 4 bases at J, with 6 bases in the middle. The CDR3 DNA sequence: TGTGCCAGCAGTGAAACAGGGAATCAGCCCCAGCATTTT. Translating it yields CASSETGNQPQHF.

This chain links TRBV29-1 with TRBJ2-7; D uncertain. This CDR3 contains 11 residues. CDR1 and CDR2 (germline): SQVTM, ANQGSEA. Trimming removed 0 bases at V and 2 bases at J, with 2 bases between. This CDR3 is CSVEDTYEQYF. CDR3 DNA sequence: TGCAGCGTTGAAGATACCTACGAGCAGTACTTC.

V and J are TRBV18 and TRBJ2-7; D might be TRBD1 (6 bases). Per germline, CDR1 KGHSH and CDR2 LQKENI. Trimming pared 4 bases from V and 3 bases from J, leaving 13 bases between. There are 14 residues in the CDR3. The CDR3 coding sequence is TGTGCCAGCTCACGATTACCCAGGGGCTACGAGCAGTACTTC. Protein sequence: CASSRLPRGYEQYF.

The chain recombines TRBV6-5 with TRBJ1-5; 8 bases fit TRBD1. V lost 0 bases to trimming and J lost 5 bases; unmatched junction nucleotides: 6. This CDR3 contains 16 residues. Germline V lookup: CDR1 MNHEY, CDR2 SVGAGI. The CDR3 DNA follows: TGTGCCAGCAGTTACTCCGGGACAGGTCAGGATCAGCCCCAGCATTTT. This translates into CASSYSGTGQDQPQHF.

The chain uses TRBV19 and TRBJ2-1; perhaps TRBD1 as D (5 bases). Germline assignment: CDR1 LNHDA and CDR2 SQIVND (reference sequence). The CDR3 covers 14 residues. The V and J ends lost 4 bases and 6 bases respectively, with 13 bases between them. CDR3 nucleotides: TGTGCCAGTAGTAGTATAGGGGCAAGCAATGAGCAGTTCTTC. This sequence encodes CASSSIGASNEQFF.

The CDR3 nucleotides read TGCAGCGGCCAGACTAGCGGGGGTTACAATGAGCAGTTCTTC. This gives the protein CSGQTSGGYNEQFF. The gene calls are TRBV29-1 and TRBJ2-1, with TRBD2 matching 12 bases. J lost 4 bases, V lost 7 bases, and 5 bases had no gene match. CDR1 and CDR2 from the germline V gene are SQVTM and ANQGSEA. The CDR3 has 14 residues.

This clone was seen a single time. This chain joins TRBV7-3 and TRBJ1-2; 12 bases match TRBD1. V trimming: 3 bases; J trimming: 8 bases; junction bases outside the gene matches: 10. The germline gives CDR1 SGHTA, CDR2 FQGTGA. The CDR3 covers 16 residues. CDR3 DNA: TGTGCCAGCAGCTTCGGGACAGGGGGCGCGTCGGCCGGCTACACCTTC. Amino acids: CASSFGTGGASAGYTF.

V usage is TRBV7-6 and J usage is TRBJ1-2, with D hard to call. Deletions cut 5 bases from V and 3 bases from J, with 16 bases between. The CDR3 is made up of 15 amino acids. Germline V lookup: CDR1 SGHVS, CDR2 FNYEAQ. The CDR3 nucleotides are TGTGCCAGCAGCCCTACTCCCTCCCCGGACTATGGCTACACCTTC. The encoded protein is CASSPTPSPDYGYTF.

This chain uses TRBV6-5 with TRBJ1-3, with D hard to call. Germline CDR1 MNHEY, CDR2 SVGAGI. V gave up 6 bases and J gave up 0 bases, with 12 bases separating them. The CDR3 length is 15 residues. The CDR3 nucleotides are TGTGCCAGCAGATACCAGGCCCTCTCTGGAAACACCATATATTTT. Its protein product is CASRYQALSGNTIYF.

The chain couples TRBV18 to TRBJ1-4; TRBD1 matches 10 bases. V trimming: 3 bases; J trimming: 8 bases; junction bases outside the gene matches: 9. The CDR3 length is 16 residues. CDR1 KGHSH and CDR2 LQKENI come from the germline V gene. The CDR3 spells CASSPPGGDRGEKLFF. For the CDR3, the DNA is TGTGCCAGCTCACCCCCGGGTGGGGACAGGGGAGAAAAACTGTTTTTT.

This clone was counted a single time. The chain employs TRBV18 and TRBJ2-3; D might be TRBD1 (6 bases). Germline CDR1 and CDR2: KGHSH and LQKENI. Trimming shortened V by 0 bases and J by 1 base, and 14 bases separated the two germline ends. This CDR3 spans 17 amino acids. CDR3 sequence: CASSPPWTVGRTDTQYF. The CDR3 DNA is TGTGCCAGCTCACCACCGTGGACAGTGGGCCGCACAGATACGCAGTATTTT.

The table lists this clone with a count of one. This rearrangement joins TRBV7-9 to TRBJ2-5; 9 bases line up with TRBD2. The ends lost 2 bases at V and 5 bases at J; junction bases unmatched: 6. CDR3 length: 15 amino acids. The germline gives CDR1 SEHNR, CDR2 FQNEAQ (reference sequence). CDR3 DNA: TGTGCCAGCAGCTTACGCGGGAGGGCCGAGGAGACCCAGTACTTC. This codes for CASSLRGRAEETQYF.

Comment on this clone: This may arise from a read error, as a much more abundant clone is one base away. V is TRBV12-3 or TRBV12-4 and J is TRBJ2-7, with D possibly matching TRBD2 (5 bases). Trimming left V 6 bases short and J 3 bases short, with 9 bases between. The CDR3 covers 12 residues. In DNA form, the CDR3 reads TGTGCCAGCAGCCCCGGGAACTACGAGCAGTACTTC. It encodes CASSPGNYEQYF.

This clone was seen just once. The gene calls are TRBV3-1 (or the pseudogene TRBV3-2) and TRBJ1-1; possibly TRBD1 for D (6 bases). Germline V lookup: CDR1 LGHDT, CDR2 YNNKEL (reference sequence). V dropped 5 bases and J dropped 1 base, with 17 bases sitting between them. The CDR3 runs 16 residues. CDR3 loop: CASSVRQESWNTEAFF. The CDR3 DNA is TGTGCCAGCAGCGTACGACAGGAGTCTTGGAACACTGAAGCTTTCTTT.

The chain uses TRBV5-1 and TRBJ2-7, with 9 bases matching TRBD2. Germline values: CDR1 SGHRS, CDR2 YFSETQ. V gave up 4 bases and J gave up 5 bases; unmatched junction bases: 13. This CDR3 comprises 16 residues. The CDR3 DNA sequence: TGCGCCAGCAGCCGGCAAGCGGGAGGCCTTGGGAACGAGCAGTACTTC. Translation gives CASSRQAGGLGNEQYF.

The chain employs TRBV24-1 and TRBJ1-2, with D tentatively TRBD1 (6 bases). The length of the CDR3 is 14 residues. The germline V gene encodes CDR1 KGHDR and CDR2 SFDVKD. V lost 4 bases and J 8 bases, leaving 16 bases between the germline ends. The CDR3 DNA reads as TGTGCCACCAGTGACCAACAGGGCTCGGGAGGCTACACCTTC. It is translated as CATSDQQGSGGYTF.

The chain carries TRBV19 and TRBJ1-5; D perhaps matches TRBD1 (6 bases). V was cut by 1 base and J by 0 bases, with 16 bases left in between. The CDR3 extends over 18 amino acids. The V gene's germline CDR1 is LNHDA and CDR2 SQIVND (reference sequence). DNA for the CDR3: TGTGCCAGTAGTATAGTCAGGGGCAAAATTTTTAGCAATCAGCCCCAGCATTTT. Its translation is CASSIVRGKIFSNQPQHF.

This chain uses TRBV20-1 with TRBJ2-3, with D possibly matching TRBD1 (6 bases). The J call could be wrong; TRBJ1-5 is a better fit for the DNA end. CDR1 is DFQATT and CDR2 is SNEGSKA in the germline V gene (reference sequence). The CDR3 contains 12 residues. The CDR3 bases are TGCAGTGCTAGTAGGGGGAGCGGGAGTCAGCATTTT. This translates into CSASRGSGSQHF.

The chain is built from TRBV19 and TRBJ2-3; the match to TRBD1 covers 10 bases. V dropped 6 bases and J dropped 2; count of bases not matched to a gene: 2. In germline, CDR1 is LNHDA, CDR2 SQIVND (reference sequence). The CDR3 extends over 14 amino acids. CDR3 region: CASRDRGFTDTQYF. The CDR3 nucleotides are TGTGCCAGTAGGGACAGGGGGTTCACAGATACGCAGTATTTT.

As for this clone: The conserved final phenylalanine or tryptophan is absent from the CDR3, which likely points to a read error. The DNA is left out, because the CDR3 cannot be placed on it with certainty; the CDR3 is given as TCRdb lists it. The chain joins TRBV6-1 to TRBJ1-5. Germline values: CDR1 MNHNS, CDR2 SASEGT. The length of the CDR3 is 13 amino acids, counting both ends. Here the CDR3 reads CASSDRGRGAVLE.

The gene calls are TRBV28 and TRBJ1-1; no firm D call. The CDR3 is made up of 14 amino acids. Germline V CDR1 and CDR2: MDHEN, SYDVKM. V was shortened by 6 bases and J by 0 bases, with 11 bases between the two germline ends. CDR3 sequence: CASRMTIMNTEAFF. The CDR3 DNA follows: TGTGCCAGCAGGATGACAATCATGAACACTGAAGCTTTCTTT.

This rearrangement joins TRBV6-2 or TRBV6-3 to TRBJ2-7; 11 bases agree with TRBD1. Germline V gene sequence: CDR1 MNHEY, CDR2 SVGEGT. The CDR3 spans 18 residues. V lost 4 bases and J lost 3; bases outside the gene matches: 14. In DNA, the CDR3 is TGTGCCAGCAGTTCCGGGACAGGGGGGTCCTGGGTAGGCTACGAGCAGTACTTC. Translating gives CASSSGTGGSWVGYEQYF.

This chain links TRBV18 with TRBJ2-7; D is possibly TRBD2 (5 bases). The length of the CDR3 is 13 residues. Germline CDR1 reads KGHSH; CDR2 reads LQKENI. Deletions cut 0 bases from V and 6 bases from J, with 9 bases between. The CDR3 coding sequence is TGTGCCAGCTCACCACCGTCACGGGGCGAGCAGTACTTC. It translates to CASSPPSRGEQYF.

This sequence joins TRBV7-2 and TRBJ1-1, with 8 bases aligning to TRBD1. The CDR3 sequence is 15 residues long. V was clipped by 5 bases and J by 5 bases; unmatched bases: 10. Per germline, CDR1 SGHTA and CDR2 FQGNSA. CDR3 residues: CASSADAGGRTEAFF. DNA for the CDR3: TGTGCCAGCAGCGCCGACGCAGGGGGCAGGACTGAAGCTTTCTTT.